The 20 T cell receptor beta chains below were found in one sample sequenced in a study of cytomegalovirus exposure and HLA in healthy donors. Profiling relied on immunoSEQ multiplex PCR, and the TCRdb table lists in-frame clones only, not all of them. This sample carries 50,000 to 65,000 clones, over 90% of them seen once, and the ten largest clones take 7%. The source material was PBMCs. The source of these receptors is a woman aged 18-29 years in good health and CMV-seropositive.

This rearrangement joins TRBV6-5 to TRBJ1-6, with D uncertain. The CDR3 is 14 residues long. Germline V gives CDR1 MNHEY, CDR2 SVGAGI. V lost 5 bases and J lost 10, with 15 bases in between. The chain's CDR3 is CASSLGLVKSPLHF. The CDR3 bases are TGTGCCAGCAGTCTCGGACTGGTAAAATCACCCCTCCACTTT.

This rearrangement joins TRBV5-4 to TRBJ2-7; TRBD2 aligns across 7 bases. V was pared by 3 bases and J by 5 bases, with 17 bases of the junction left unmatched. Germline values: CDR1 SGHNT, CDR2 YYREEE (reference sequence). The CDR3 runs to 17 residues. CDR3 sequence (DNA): TGTGCCAGCAGCTCCGGGGGACTAAAGGTGAGGCGTGACGAGCAGTACTTC. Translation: CASSSGGLKVRRDEQYF.

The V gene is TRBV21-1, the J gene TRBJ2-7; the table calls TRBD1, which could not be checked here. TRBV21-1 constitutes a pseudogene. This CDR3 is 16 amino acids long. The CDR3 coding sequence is TGTGCCAGCAGCAAAGCGCAGGGACAGGGCCGAAGTGAGCAGTACTTC. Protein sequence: CASSKAQGQGRSEQYF.

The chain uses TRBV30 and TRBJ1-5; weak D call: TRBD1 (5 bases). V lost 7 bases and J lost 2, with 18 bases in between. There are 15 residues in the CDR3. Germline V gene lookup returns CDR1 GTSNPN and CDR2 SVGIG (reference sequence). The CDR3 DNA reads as TGTGCCTCCTCCGGGGGTGGCCGAGGCAATCAGCCCCAGCATTTT. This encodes CASSGGGRGNQPQHF.

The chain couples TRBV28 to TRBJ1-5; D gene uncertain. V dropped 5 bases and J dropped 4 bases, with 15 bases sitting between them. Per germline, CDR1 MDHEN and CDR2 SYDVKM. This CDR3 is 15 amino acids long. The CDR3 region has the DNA TGTGCCAGCAGTCCCCCCCCGCGGAGTAATCAGCCCCAGCATTTT. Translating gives CASSPPPRSNQPQHF.

The DNA for the CDR3 is TGTGCCAGCAGTAAACTCCCGTTTTATAGCAATCAGCCCCAGCATTTT. Amino acids: CASSKLPFYSNQPQHF. V gene TRBV28 combines with J gene TRBJ1-5; D unclear. In germline, CDR1 is MDHEN, CDR2 SYDVKM. Between the trimmed V and J ends, which lost 5 bases and 0 bases, there was a span of 14 bases. CDR3 length equals 16 residues.

The CDR3 spells CAISESRDRGGYTF. The CDR3 nucleotides are TGTGCCATCAGTGAATCTAGGGACAGGGGTGGCTACACCTTC. This rearrangement joins TRBV10-3 to TRBJ1-2, with TRBD1 identical over 10 bases. CDR1 is ENHRY, CDR2 SYGVKD, per germline. The junction had 5 bases not matched to a gene; V was cut back by 3 bases and J by 7 bases. The CDR3 has 14 residues.

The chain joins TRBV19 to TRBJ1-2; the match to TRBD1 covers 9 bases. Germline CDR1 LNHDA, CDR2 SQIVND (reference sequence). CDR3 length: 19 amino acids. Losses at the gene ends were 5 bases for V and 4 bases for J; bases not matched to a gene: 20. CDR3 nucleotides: TGTGCCAGTAGTCCGTTCCATACGCCGGGACAGGGTTCGGGCTATGGCTACACCTTC. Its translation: CASSPFHTPGQGSGYGYTF.

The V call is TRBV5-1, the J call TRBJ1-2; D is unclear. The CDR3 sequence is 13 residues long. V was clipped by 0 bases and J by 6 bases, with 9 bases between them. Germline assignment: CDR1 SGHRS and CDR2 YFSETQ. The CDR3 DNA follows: TGCGCCAGCAGCTTGGCCGAGGGAGATGGCTACACCTTC. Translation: CASSLAEGDGYTF.

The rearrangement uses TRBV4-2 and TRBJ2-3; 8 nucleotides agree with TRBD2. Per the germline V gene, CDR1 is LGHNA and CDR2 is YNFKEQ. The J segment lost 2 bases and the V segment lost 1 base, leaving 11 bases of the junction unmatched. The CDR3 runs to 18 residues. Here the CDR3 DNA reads TGTGCCAGCAGCCAAGTCGTTCTGAGCGGGGGCGACACAGATACGCAGTATTTT. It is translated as CASSQVVLSGGDTDTQYF.

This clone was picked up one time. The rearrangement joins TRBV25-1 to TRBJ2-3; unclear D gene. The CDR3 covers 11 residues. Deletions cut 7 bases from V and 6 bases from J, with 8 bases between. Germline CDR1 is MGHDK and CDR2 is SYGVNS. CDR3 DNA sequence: TGTGCCAGCACTATAACGGATACGCAGTATTTT. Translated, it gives CASTITDTQYF.

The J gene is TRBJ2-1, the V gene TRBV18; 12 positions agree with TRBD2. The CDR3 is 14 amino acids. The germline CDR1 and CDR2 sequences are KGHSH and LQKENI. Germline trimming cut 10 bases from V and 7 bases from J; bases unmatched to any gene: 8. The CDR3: CATRLAGVINEQFF. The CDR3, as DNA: TGTGCCACCCGACTAGCGGGAGTCATAAATGAGCAGTTCTTC.

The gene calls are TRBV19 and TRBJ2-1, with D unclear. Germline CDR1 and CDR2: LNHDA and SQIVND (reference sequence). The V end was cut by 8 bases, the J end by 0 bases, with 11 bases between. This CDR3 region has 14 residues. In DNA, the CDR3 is TGTGCCAGTGGAGTTATTAGCTCCTACAATGAGCAGTTCTTC. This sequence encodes CASGVISSYNEQFF.

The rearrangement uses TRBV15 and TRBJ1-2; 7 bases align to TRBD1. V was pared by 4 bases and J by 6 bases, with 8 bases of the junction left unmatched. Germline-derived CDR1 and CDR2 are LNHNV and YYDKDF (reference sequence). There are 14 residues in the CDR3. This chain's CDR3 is CATSTDRTQDGYTF. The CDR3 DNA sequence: TGTGCCACCAGCACGGACAGGACCCAGGATGGCTACACCTTC.

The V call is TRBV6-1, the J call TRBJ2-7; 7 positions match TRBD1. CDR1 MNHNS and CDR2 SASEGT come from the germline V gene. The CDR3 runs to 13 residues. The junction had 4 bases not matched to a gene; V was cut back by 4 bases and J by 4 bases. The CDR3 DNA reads TGTGCCAGCAGTGTAGGGACAGATTACGAGCAGTACTTC. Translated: CASSVGTDYEQYF.

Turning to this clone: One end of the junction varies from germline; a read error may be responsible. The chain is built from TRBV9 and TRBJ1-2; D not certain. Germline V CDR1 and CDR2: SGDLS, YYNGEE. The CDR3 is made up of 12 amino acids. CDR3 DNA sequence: TGTGCCAGCAGCGGCACTCAATTTAGACAAGCCTTC. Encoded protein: CASSGTQFRQAF.

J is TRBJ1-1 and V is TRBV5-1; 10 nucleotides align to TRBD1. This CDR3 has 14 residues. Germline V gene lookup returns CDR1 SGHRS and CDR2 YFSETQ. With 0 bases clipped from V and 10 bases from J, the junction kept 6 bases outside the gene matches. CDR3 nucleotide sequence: TGCGCCAGCAGCTTGGGGACGACAGGGGGCGTAGCTTTCTTT. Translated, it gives CASSLGTTGGVAFF.

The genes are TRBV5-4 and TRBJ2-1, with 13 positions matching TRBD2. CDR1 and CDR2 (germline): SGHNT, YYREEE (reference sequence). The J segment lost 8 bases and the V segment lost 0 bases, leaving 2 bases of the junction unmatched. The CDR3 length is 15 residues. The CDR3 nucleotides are TGTGCCAGCAGCTTGGGACTAGCGGGAGGTTATGAGCAGTTCTTC. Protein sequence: CASSLGLAGGYEQFF.

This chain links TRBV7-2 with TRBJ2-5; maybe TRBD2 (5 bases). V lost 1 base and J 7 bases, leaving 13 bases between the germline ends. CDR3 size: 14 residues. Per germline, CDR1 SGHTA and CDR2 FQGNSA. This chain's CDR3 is CASSLGTAGGTQYF. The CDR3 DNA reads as TGTGCCAGCAGCTTAGGGACTGCAGGAGGGACCCAGTACTTC.

CDR3 DNA sequence: TGTGCCAGCAGCCACGTAGAGAACACTGAAGCTTTCTTT. It encodes CASSHVENTEAFF. The chain combines TRBV6-1 with TRBJ1-1; D uncertain. The ends were cut back, 6 bases at V and 1 base at J, with 9 bases in the middle. CDR1 is MNHNS and CDR2 is SASEGT in the germline V gene. The CDR3 totals 13 residues.